The clone carrying this TCR beta chain was seen once. Method: immunoSEQ multiplex PCR; TCRdb's copy keeps in-frame clones and lacks some. Among around 230,000 clones, over 75% were seen once, and the ten largest hold about 9%. The source of the sample is a study of blood T cell repertoires in COVID-19. For recovered donors of Cohort 3, there were two negative PCRs, clearance, or symptom resolution. Per the germline V gene, CDR1 is MGHDK and CDR2 is SYGVNS. This CDR3 has 17 amino acids. Trimming removed 2 bases at V and 1 base at J, with 17 bases between. The specimen sequenced was PBMCs or T cells enriched from blood (not recorded which). This TCR was recovered from a man aged 35-49 years who had recovered from COVID-19. This chain uses TRBV25-1 with TRBJ1-2; D is uncertain. CDR3 region: CASSEMGAGMLNYGYTF. DNA of the CDR3: TGTGCCAGCAGTGAAATGGGAGCCGGGATGCTTAACTATGGCTACACCTTC.